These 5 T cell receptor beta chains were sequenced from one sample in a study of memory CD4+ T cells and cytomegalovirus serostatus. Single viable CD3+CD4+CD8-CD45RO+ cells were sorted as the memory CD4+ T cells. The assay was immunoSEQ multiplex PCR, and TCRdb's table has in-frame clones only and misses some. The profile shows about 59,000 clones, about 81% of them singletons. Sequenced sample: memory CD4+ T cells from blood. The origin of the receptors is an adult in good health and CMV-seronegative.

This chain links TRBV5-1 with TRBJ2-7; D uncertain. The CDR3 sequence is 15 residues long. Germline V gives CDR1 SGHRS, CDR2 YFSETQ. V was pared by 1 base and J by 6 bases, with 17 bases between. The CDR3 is CASSLQAQFGFEQYF. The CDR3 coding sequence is TGCGCCAGCAGCTTGCAGGCGCAGTTTGGTTTCGAGCAGTACTTC.

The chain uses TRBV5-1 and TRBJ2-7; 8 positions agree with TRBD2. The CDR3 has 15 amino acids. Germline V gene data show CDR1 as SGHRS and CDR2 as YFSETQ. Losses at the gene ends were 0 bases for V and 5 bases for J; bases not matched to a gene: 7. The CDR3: CASSLGNSGAHEQYF. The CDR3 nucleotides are TGCGCCAGCAGCTTGGGTAATAGCGGGGCCCACGAGCAGTACTTC.

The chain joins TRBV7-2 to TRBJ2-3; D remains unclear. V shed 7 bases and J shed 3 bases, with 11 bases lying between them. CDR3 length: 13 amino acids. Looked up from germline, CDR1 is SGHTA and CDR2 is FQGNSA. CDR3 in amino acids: CASKTPTTDTQYF. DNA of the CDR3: TGTGCCAGCAAAACACCGACAACAGATACGCAGTATTTT.

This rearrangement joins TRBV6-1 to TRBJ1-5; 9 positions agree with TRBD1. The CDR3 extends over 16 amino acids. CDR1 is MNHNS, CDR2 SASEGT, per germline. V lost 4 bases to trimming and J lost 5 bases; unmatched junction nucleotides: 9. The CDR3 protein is CASSGIGTGRHQPQHF. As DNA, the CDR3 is TGTGCCAGCAGTGGTATCGGGACAGGGCGGCATCAGCCCCAGCATTTT.

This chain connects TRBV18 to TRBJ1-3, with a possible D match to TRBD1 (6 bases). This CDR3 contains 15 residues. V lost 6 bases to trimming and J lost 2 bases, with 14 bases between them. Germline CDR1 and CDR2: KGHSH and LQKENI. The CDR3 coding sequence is TGTGCCAGCTCCAAACAGGGAAATCCTGGAAACACCATATATTTT. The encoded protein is CASSKQGNPGNTIYF.